A selection of T cell receptor beta chains follows, all from one sample in a study of cytomegalovirus exposure and HLA in healthy donors. Profiled with immunoSEQ multiplex PCR; TCRdb holds only in-frame clones, not every one. The data contain about 190,000 clones, around 86% of them singletons. Sequencing was performed on PBMCs. These receptor sequences come from a woman aged 45-60 years in good health and CMV-seropositive. Each CDR3 is given with its conserved first and last residue. The order of the fields is CDR3 protein, CDR3 DNA, V gene, D gene, J gene, clone size. D genes are given only for firm matches. Clone size, where shown, is once, few, many, or a class for clones that have expanded.

CDR3: CATSRTFELGSYGYTF
DNA: TGTGCCACCAGCAGAACCTTCGAGCTCGGGAGCTATGGCTACACCTTC
V: TRBV15
D: .
J: TRBJ1-2
size: .

CDR3: CAISRQDIQPSGNTIYF
DNA: TGTGCCATCAGCAGACAAGACATCCAACCCTCTGGAAACACCATATATTTT
V: TRBV10-3
D: .
J: TRBJ1-3
size: .

CDR3: CSVFTGTGSYEQYF
DNA: TGCAGCGTTTTTACCGGGACAGGGTCCTACGAGCAGTACTTC
V: TRBV29-1
D: TRBD1
J: TRBJ2-7
size: .

CDR3: CASKLTGSDTEAFF
DNA: TGCGCCAGCAAACTGACAGGGTCGGACACTGAAGCTTTCTTT
V: TRBV5-1
D: TRBD1
J: TRBJ1-1
size: .

CDR3: CASSEPPARGDTGELFF
DNA: TGCGCCAGCAGTGAGCCTCCTGCCAGGGGGGACACCGGGGAGCTGTTTTTT
V: TRBV10-2
D: .
J: TRBJ2-2
size: .

CDR3: CASSKVERGVGQGDFKAFF
DNA: TGTGCCAGCAGCAAAGTGGAGAGGGGTGTGGGACAGGGGGATTTTAAAGCTTTCTTT
V: TRBV21-1
D: .
J: TRBJ1-1
size: .

CDR3: CAWRRAGGNTEAFF
DNA: TGTGCCTGGAGAAGAGCAGGGGGAAACACTGAAGCTTTCTTT
V: TRBV30
D: TRBD1
J: TRBJ1-1
size: .

CDR3: CASNNGQAYEQYF
DNA: TGTGCCAGCAATAATGGGCAGGCGTATGAGCAGTACTTC
V: TRBV6-1
D: .
J: TRBJ2-7
size: .

CDR3: CASSSFPGTGPYEQYF
DNA: TGTGCCAGCAGTTCCTTCCCCGGGACAGGACCCTACGAGCAGTACTTC
V: TRBV27
D: TRBD1
J: TRBJ2-7
size: .

CDR3: CASSQEVSQANPSPLHF
DNA: TGCGCCAGCAGCCAAGAAGTGAGCCAAGCCAACCCTTCACCCCTCCACTTT
V: TRBV4-3
D: .
J: TRBJ1-6
size: .

CDR3: CASSPTRGQLDTQYF
DNA: TGTGCCAGCAGCCCTACCAGGGGGCAGTTAGATACGCAGTATTTT
V: TRBV14
D: TRBD1
J: TRBJ2-3
size: .

CDR3: CASSPQDRGTAFF
DNA: TGTGCCAGCTCACCACAAGACAGGGGCACGGCTTTCTTT
V: TRBV18
D: TRBD1
J: TRBJ1-1
size: .

CDR3: CASSQVAGPHEQFF
DNA: TGCGCCAGCAGCCAGGTAGCGGGCCCCCATGAGCAGTTCTTC
V: TRBV4-3
D: TRBD2
J: TRBJ2-1
size: once

CDR3: CASIRWADSSTDTQYF
DNA: TGTGCCAGCATTAGATGGGCGGACAGCTCCACAGATACGCAGTATTTT
V: TRBV7-9
D: .
J: TRBJ2-3
size: .

CDR3: CASNRQGALGETQYF
DNA: TGTGCCAGCAACAGACAGGGGGCGTTAGGAGAGACCCAGTACTTC
V: TRBV7-9
D: TRBD1
J: TRBJ2-5
size: .

CDR3: CASSVDRVYGYTF
DNA: TGTGCCAGCAGCGTGGACAGGGTTTATGGCTACACCTTC
V: TRBV11-2
D: TRBD1
J: TRBJ1-2
size: .

CDR3: CASSLVGQPYGSPLHF
DNA: TGTGCCAGCAGCTTGGTGGGACAGCCCTATGGTTCACCCCTCCACTTT
V: TRBV7-8
D: TRBD1
J: TRBJ1-6
size: .

CDR3: CASSPLAGVTDTQYF
DNA: TGTGCCAGCAGCCCTTTAGCGGGGGTCACAGATACGCAGTATTTT
V: TRBV9
D: TRBD2
J: TRBJ2-3
size: .

CDR3: CASSFQGAGGELFF
DNA: TGTGCCAGCAGCTTCCAGGGGGCAGGCGGGGAGCTGTTTTTT
V: TRBV5-5
D: TRBD1
J: TRBJ2-2
size: .

CDR3: CASSQVQGASGNTIYF
DNA: TGTGCCAGCAGCCAAGTCCAGGGGGCTTCTGGAAACACCATATATTTT
V: TRBV4-2
D: TRBD1
J: TRBJ1-3
size: .

CDR3: CASSLSSGVVGYTF
DNA: TGCGCCAGCAGCTTGTCCTCGGGGGTGGTGGGCTACACCTTC
V: TRBV5-1
D: .
J: TRBJ1-2
size: .

CDR3: CASSLGSRNTEAFF
DNA: TGTGCCAGCAGCTTAGGTAGCAGAAACACTGAAGCTTTCTTT
V: TRBV13
D: .
J: TRBJ1-1
size: .

CDR3: CSVQNRDRANYGYTF
DNA: TGCAGCGTCCAGAACCGGGACAGAGCTAACTATGGCTACACCTTC
V: TRBV29-1
D: TRBD1
J: TRBJ1-2
size: .

CDR3: CASSLVGGRPDTQYF
DNA: TGTGCCAGCAGCTTAGTTGGAGGGAGGCCAGATACGCAGTATTTT
V: TRBV7-2
D: .
J: TRBJ2-3
size: .

CDR3: CANRQLNEQFF
DNA: TGTGCCAACCGACAGCTGAATGAGCAGTTCTTC
V: TRBV6-1
D: .
J: TRBJ2-1
size: few

CDR3: CASSRQINEKLFF
DNA: TGTGCCAGCAGCCGACAGATTAATGAAAAACTGTTTTTT
V: TRBV6-5
D: .
J: TRBJ1-4
size: .

CDR3: CASSIARQTEAFF
DNA: TGTGCCAGTAGTATAGCCCGACAGACTGAAGCTTTCTTT
V: TRBV19
D: .
J: TRBJ1-1
size: .

CDR3: CAWNLRTGKRPYQETQYF
DNA: TGTGCCTGGAATCTCCGGACAGGGAAAAGGCCCTACCAAGAGACCCAGTACTTC
V: TRBV30
D: TRBD1
J: TRBJ2-5
size: .

CDR3: CASGLDRGSNQPQHF
DNA: TGTGCTAGTGGCTTGGACAGGGGGAGCAATCAGCCCCAGCATTTT
V: TRBV12-5
D: TRBD1
J: TRBJ1-5
size: .

CDR3: CAWSFGRGETQYF
DNA: TGTGCCTGGAGTTTTGGGAGAGGAGAGACCCAGTACTTC
V: TRBV30
D: .
J: TRBJ2-5
size: .

CDR3: CASSTTGYTEAFF
DNA: TGTGCCAGTAGTACTACAGGGTACACTGAAGCTTTCTTT
V: TRBV19
D: .
J: TRBJ1-1
size: .

CDR3: CASSVQPGLAGSDTQYF
DNA: TGTGCCAGCAGCGTCCAGCCGGGACTAGCGGGGTCGGATACGCAGTATTTT
V: TRBV7-6
D: TRBD2
J: TRBJ2-3
size: .

CDR3: CASRGDRHSYEQYF
DNA: TGTGCCAGCAGGGGAGACAGGCACTCCTACGAGCAGTACTTC
V: TRBV21-1
D: .
J: TRBJ2-7
size: .

CDR3: CASALTAGANVLTF
DNA: TGCGCCAGCGCGCTTACAGCTGGGGCCAACGTCCTGACTTTC
V: TRBV5-1
D: .
J: TRBJ2-6
size: .

CDR3: CASSTLAAGGADTQYF
DNA: TGTGCCAGCAGTACCCTCGCCGCGGGGGGGGCTGATACGCAGTATTTT
V: TRBV5-6
D: TRBD2
J: TRBJ2-3
size: .

CDR3: CAGEGLDREKLFF
DNA: TGTGCCGGAGAGGGTCTGGACAGGGAAAAACTGTTTTTT
V: TRBV30
D: TRBD1
J: TRBJ1-4
size: .

CDR3: CASSARDRDDEKLFF
DNA: TGTGCCAGCAGTGCCCGGGACAGGGACGATGAAAAACTGTTTTTT
V: TRBV6-1
D: TRBD1
J: TRBJ1-4
size: once

CDR3: CASSPEGLAEQYF
DNA: TGTGCCAGCTCACCAGAAGGACTTGCCGAGCAGTACTTC
V: TRBV18
D: .
J: TRBJ2-7
size: .

CDR3: CASRRGSTDTQYF
DNA: TGTGCCAGCCGACGCGGTTCCACAGATACGCAGTATTTT
V: TRBV2
D: .
J: TRBJ2-3
size: once

CDR3: CASSEWIGTGGLTEAFF
DNA: TGTGCCAGCAGTGAGTGGATCGGGACAGGGGGCTTAACTGAAGCTTTCTTT
V: TRBV2
D: TRBD1
J: TRBJ1-1
size: once

CDR3: CASSVGVTTGELFF
DNA: TGCGCCAGCAGCGTAGGGGTGACCACCGGGGAGCTGTTTTTT
V: TRBV5-1
D: .
J: TRBJ2-2
size: .

CDR3: CASSLGVAGGSTDTQYF
DNA: TGCGCCAGCAGCTTGGGCGTCGCGGGGGGGAGCACAGATACGCAGTATTTT
V: TRBV5-1
D: TRBD2
J: TRBJ2-3
size: .

CDR3: CASSLSSSYGYTF
DNA: TGTGCCAGCAGCTTAAGTTCCAGCTATGGCTACACCTTC
V: TRBV7-2
D: .
J: TRBJ1-2
size: .

CDR3: CASSFPPTGGDQETQYF
DNA: TGTGCCAGCAGCTTCCCACCCACCGGGGGAGACCAAGAGACCCAGTACTTC
V: TRBV2
D: .
J: TRBJ2-5
size: .

CDR3: CASSQAPGTGGNEQYF
DNA: TGCGCCAGCAGCCAAGCCCCCGGGACAGGGGGCAACGAGCAGTACTTC
V: TRBV4-3
D: TRBD1
J: TRBJ2-7
size: few

CDR3: CASGPGQGKYEQYF
DNA: TGTGCTAGTGGTCCCGGTCAGGGAAAATACGAGCAGTACTTC
V: TRBV12-5
D: .
J: TRBJ2-7
size: once

CDR3: CASSLGGQAAAPLHF
DNA: TGTGCCAGCAGCTTAGGGGGACAGGCAGCTGCACCCCTCCACTTT
V: TRBV7-9
D: TRBD1
J: TRBJ1-6
size: .

CDR3: CASSLIRSYNEQFF
DNA: TGTGCCAGCAGTTTAATTCGCTCCTACAATGAGCAGTTCTTC
V: TRBV28
D: .
J: TRBJ2-1
size: .

CDR3: CASSSPGQVGGPQHF
DNA: TGTGCCAGCAGCTCGCCGGGACAGGTAGGGGGGCCCCAGCATTTT
V: TRBV28
D: TRBD1
J: TRBJ1-5
size: .

CDR3: CSSSLVGGPNSYEQYF
DNA: TGTTCCAGCAGCTTAGTGGGGGGGCCGAACTCCTACGAGCAGTACTTC
V: TRBV7-9
D: .
J: TRBJ2-7
size: .

CDR3: CAWKGDSFLSSYNSPLHF
DNA: TGTGCCTGGAAGGGGGACAGCTTTTTGAGCTCCTATAATTCACCCCTCCACTTT
V: TRBV30
D: TRBD1
J: TRBJ1-6
size: .

CDR3: CASSSTARDRDYEQYF
DNA: TGTGCCAGCAGCTCAACAGCACGGGACAGGGACTACGAGCAGTACTTC
V: TRBV5-4
D: TRBD1
J: TRBJ2-7
size: .